This TCR beta chain originates from a study of technical replicates of blood from a handful of donors. The CDR3 length is 14 residues. Trimming cost V 8 bases and J 2 bases; bases outside gene matches: 9. Germline V gene lookup returns CDR1 SGHVS and CDR2 FQNEAQ. TCRdb's copy holds only in-frame clones and misses some; the assay was immunoSEQ multiplex PCR. The table records some 50,000 clones, around 94% of them present only once. The sequencing sample was made of T cells isolated from PBMCs. This clonotype was obtained from a human donor in good health. The chain is built from TRBV7-8 and TRBJ2-7; 7 positions agree with TRBD1. For the CDR3, the DNA is TGTGCCAGCCAGGGGGTTAGGGGGCCCTACGAGCAGTACTTC. The encoded protein is CASQGVRGPYEQYF.